Presented here are 13 T cell receptor beta chains from one specimen sequenced in a study of blood T cell repertoires in COVID-19. Assay: immunoSEQ multiplex PCR; the TCRdb copy retains only in-frame clones and omits some. The sample carries about 200,000 clones, 86% recorded once. The specimen sequenced was PBMCs or T cells enriched from blood (not recorded which). The receptors shown here come from a man aged 40-55 years with acute COVID-19.

This clone has just a few counts. The CDR3 DNA is TGTGCCATCACCGGGACACAAACCGGCGAGCAGTACTTC. Translating gives CAITGTQTGEQYF. This chain joins TRBV10-3 and TRBJ2-7, with D maybe TRBD1 (6 bases). V was trimmed by 7 bases and J by 6 bases, leaving 16 bases between them. Germline V gene sequence: CDR1 ENHRY, CDR2 SYGVKD. The CDR3 totals 13 residues.

The chain is built from TRBV4-1 and TRBJ2-1; the match to TRBD1 covers 9 bases. From germline, CDR1 is MGHRA and CDR2 YSYEKL. The trim removed 2 bases at V and 6 bases at J, leaving 5 bases unmatched. This CDR3 is 15 amino acids long. The CDR3 coding sequence is TGCGCCAGCAGCCAATGGACAGGGGAACTCAATGAGCAGTTCTTC. Its translation is CASSQWTGELNEQFF.

The chain employs TRBV9 and TRBJ2-3; perhaps TRBD2 as D (6 bases). The V gene's germline CDR1 is SGDLS and CDR2 YYNGEE. Trimming cost V 0 bases and J 1 base, with 18 bases left between them. This CDR3 has 18 residues. CDR3 sequence (DNA): TGTGCCAGCAGCGTAGCTTCGCAAGCTAGCGCCGGCACAGATACGCAGTATTTT. As protein: CASSVASQASAGTDTQYF. Filled out from reference TRBV9 and TRBJ2-3, the complete variable domain reads DSGVTQTPKHLITATGQRVTLRCSPRSGDLSVYWYQQSLDQGLQFLIQYYNGEERAKGNILERFSAQQFPDLHSELNLSSLELGDSALYFCASSVASQASAGTDTQYFGPGTRLTVL.

J is TRBJ2-7 and V is TRBV2; 10 positions agree with TRBD1. V shed 0 bases and J 13 bases; nucleotides not matched to a gene: 6. The germline CDR1 and CDR2 sequences are SNHLY and FYNNEI. CDR3 length: 13 residues. Here the CDR3 DNA reads TGTGCCAGCAGTGAAGCGGGACAGGGGAAGTTTTACTTC. This gives the protein CASSEAGQGKFYF. Drawing the rest from reference TRBV2 and TRBJ2-7, the complete variable domain is EPEVTQTPSHQVTQMGQEVILRCVPISNHLYFYWYRQILGQKVEFLVSFYNNEISEKSEIFDDQFSVERPDGSNFTLKIRSTKLEDSAMYFCASSEAGQGKFYFGPGTRLTVT.

This chain joins TRBV19 and TRBJ1-3, with TRBD1 matching 7 bases. The J segment lost 4 bases and the V segment lost 8 bases, leaving 8 bases of the junction unmatched. The CDR3 length is 14 residues. Germline loops: CDR1 LNHDA, CDR2 SQIVND (reference sequence). The CDR3 sequence: CASATGASGNTIYF. For the CDR3, the DNA is TGTGCCAGTGCCACAGGGGCCTCAGGAAACACCATATATTTT.

This clone was picked up a small number of times. The CDR3 spells CASSADRAMNGYTF. CDR3 in DNA: TGCGCCAGCAGCGCCGACAGGGCTATGAATGGCTACACCTTC. The V call is TRBV5-1, the J call TRBJ1-2, with 7 bases matching TRBD1. The length of the CDR3 is 14 residues. Trimming took 4 bases from V and 6 from J; bases not matched to a gene: 9. Germline CDR1 SGHRS, CDR2 YFSETQ. The complete variable domain, with remaining parts taken from reference TRBV5-1 and TRBJ1-2, reads KAGVTQTPRYLIKTRGQQVTLSCSPISGHRSVSWYQQTPGQGLQFLFEYFSETQRNKGNFPGRFSGRQFSNSRSEMNVSTLELGDSALYLCASSADRAMNGYTFGSGTRLTVV.

This chain links TRBV28 with TRBJ2-3, with D tentatively TRBD1 (5 bases). Germline loops: CDR1 MDHEN, CDR2 SYDVKM. Trimming stripped 4 bases from V and 2 bases from J, with 7 bases between. The CDR3 sequence is 13 residues long. In nucleotides, the CDR3 is TGTGCCAGCAGTTGGGGCATCACAGATACGCAGTATTTT. This codes for CASSWGITDTQYF.

The chain combines TRBV19 with TRBJ1-5, with 12 nucleotides matching TRBD1. Germline values: CDR1 LNHDA, CDR2 SQIVND (reference sequence). V lost 6 bases, J lost 16 bases, and 13 bases stayed unmatched. This CDR3 has 14 residues. This CDR3 reads CASRIGTGGSGTHF. In nucleotides, the CDR3 is TGTGCCAGTAGAATCGGGACAGGGGGCAGCGGGACTCATTTT.

The chain links TRBV12-1 to TRBJ1-1; TRBD1, the table's D call, was not compared with the DNA. TRBV12-1 is a pseudogene segment. CDR3 length equals 17 residues. The CDR3 spells CASSPPPPGQMNTEAFF. CDR3 coding DNA: TGTGCCAGCAGCCCGCCCCCCCCGGGACAGATGAACACTGAAGCTTTCTTT.

The chain is built from TRBV29-1 and TRBJ1-4, with 7 bases identical to TRBD1. Trimming cost V 7 bases and J 12 bases; bases outside gene matches: 17. CDR1 SQVTM and CDR2 ANQGSEA come from the germline V gene. The CDR3 totals 14 residues. In DNA form, the CDR3 reads TGCAGCGCAATGACAGGGCGGGTTAGATCGGAACTGTTTTTT. This codes for CSAMTGRVRSELFF.

The V call is TRBV5-8, the J call TRBJ1-1; tentatively, D is TRBD1 (6 bases). Germline V gives CDR1 SGHTS, CDR2 YDEGEE. CDR3 size: 13 residues. V was clipped by 5 bases and J by 5 bases, with 13 bases between them. The CDR3 region is CASRIRGATEAFF. The CDR3 coding sequence is TGTGCCAGCAGGATCAGGGGAGCAACTGAAGCTTTCTTT.

The rearrangement joins TRBV4-2 to TRBJ2-1, with 8 bases lining up with TRBD2. V dropped 6 bases and J dropped 7; count of bases not matched to a gene: 8. Germline V gives CDR1 LGHNA, CDR2 YNFKEQ. The CDR3 has 14 residues. CDR3 coding DNA: TGTGCCAGCAGAAATCAACTAGCGGTTAATGAGCAGTTCTTC. As protein: CASRNQLAVNEQFF.

The J gene is TRBJ2-2, the V gene TRBV3-1 (or the pseudogene TRBV3-2); TRBD1 aligns across 9 bases. The germline V gene has CDR1 LGHDT and CDR2 YNNKEL (reference sequence). This CDR3 has 18 residues. V was clipped by 0 bases and J by 0 bases; unmatched bases: 5. CDR3 sequence reads: CASSQDPRDRANTGELFF. In nucleotides, the CDR3 is TGTGCCAGCAGCCAAGATCCCCGGGACAGGGCGAACACCGGGGAGCTGTTTTTT.